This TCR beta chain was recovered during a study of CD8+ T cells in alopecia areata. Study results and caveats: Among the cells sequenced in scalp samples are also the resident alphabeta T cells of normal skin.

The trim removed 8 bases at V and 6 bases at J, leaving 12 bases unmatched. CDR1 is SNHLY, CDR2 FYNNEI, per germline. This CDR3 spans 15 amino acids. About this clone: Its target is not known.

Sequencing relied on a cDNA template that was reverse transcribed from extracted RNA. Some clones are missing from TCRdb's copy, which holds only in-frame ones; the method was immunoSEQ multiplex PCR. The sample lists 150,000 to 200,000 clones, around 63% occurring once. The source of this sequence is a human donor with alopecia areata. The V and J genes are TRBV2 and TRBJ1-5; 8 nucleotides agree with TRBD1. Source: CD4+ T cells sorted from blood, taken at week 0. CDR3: CASSDDRGFGQPQHF. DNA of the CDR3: TGTGCCAGCTCCGACGACAGGGGATTTGGTCAGCCCCAGCATTTT.